The next 18 T cell receptor beta chains were all read from a single sample in a study of beta chain features in type 1 diabetes. What was sequenced were expressed TCRB transcripts, since all of the isolated RNA had been reverse transcribed. TCRdb's table, derived via immunoSEQ multiplex PCR, lists solely in-frame clones and lacks some. This sample carries almost 250,000 clones, about 14% of them seen once, and the ten largest clones take more than 0.02%. The specimen was naive CD4+ T cells from blood. Receptor source: a woman aged 40 to 50 in good health.

The rearrangement joins TRBV5-1 to TRBJ2-7; 7 bases fit TRBD2. This CDR3 has 14 residues. J lost 5 bases, V lost 3 bases, and 8 bases had no gene match. Per the germline V gene, CDR1 is SGHRS and CDR2 is YFSETQ. The CDR3 DNA follows: TGCGCCAGCAGCTCGAAGGCCCGGGGGGACGAGCAGTACTTC. This sequence encodes CASSSKARGDEQYF.

The chain employs TRBV28 and TRBJ1-2; TRBD1 matches 7 bases. Trimming cost V 5 bases and J 0 bases; bases outside gene matches: 9. This CDR3 region has 16 residues. Per the germline V gene, CDR1 is MDHEN and CDR2 is SYDVKM. CDR3 in amino acids: CASSQGGLLSNYGYTF. CDR3 nucleotides: TGTGCCAGCAGTCAGGGGGGCTTGCTTTCTAACTATGGCTACACCTTC.

This clone has a handful of counts. The chain joins TRBV4-3 to TRBJ2-4, with D hard to call. Germline CDR1 LGHNA, CDR2 YSLEER. V lost 0 bases and J 0 bases, leaving 9 bases between the germline ends. The CDR3 sequence is 16 residues long. CDR3 bases: TGCGCCAGCAGCCAAGATGGGCTCCTAGCCAAAAACATTCAGTACTTC. Residues: CASSQDGLLAKNIQYF.

In its sample, this clone was seen a few times. CDR3 DNA: TGTGCCAGCTCACCACGCCGGGAAAACAATGAGCAGTTCTTC. This sequence encodes CASSPRRENNEQFF. The chain combines TRBV18 with TRBJ2-1; the D gene is possibly TRBD2 (5 bases). Germline V gene lookup returns CDR1 KGHSH and CDR2 LQKENI. The CDR3 extends over 14 amino acids. The ends were cut back, 1 base at V and 5 bases at J, with 9 bases in the middle.

The gene calls are TRBV7-6 and TRBJ2-1; 9 bases fit TRBD2. The CDR3 length is 14 residues. CDR1 SGHVS and CDR2 FNYEAQ come from the germline V gene. Trimming at V came to 1 base and at J to 6 bases, leaving 1 base not matched to a gene. The CDR3 sequence is CASSLGGGANEQFF. CDR3 DNA: TGTGCCAGCAGCTTAGGCGGGGGGGCCAATGAGCAGTTCTTC.

This clone was seen more than once but under ten times. The V call is TRBV29-1, the J call TRBJ2-5, with D maybe TRBD1 (6 bases). The better agreement between TRBJ2-7 and the DNA end casts doubt on the J call. Germline V gene sequence: CDR1 SQVTM, CDR2 ANQGSEA. The CDR3 has 15 amino acids. The CDR3 DNA reads TGCAGCGTTGCCGGGACATCCCGCGGGTCCTACGAGCAGTACTTC. Residues: CSVAGTSRGSYEQYF.

The rearrangement links TRBV19 to TRBJ2-5; 9 bases map to TRBD1. Unmatched junction bases numbered 7, after V lost 0 bases and J lost 5 bases. The CDR3 length is 16 residues. In germline, CDR1 is LNHDA, CDR2 SQIVND (reference sequence). In DNA form, the CDR3 reads TGTGCCAGTAGTATAGATACCGGGACAGGGCTGGAGACCCAGTACTTC. Its protein is CASSIDTGTGLETQYF.

This clone was observed a handful of times. V is TRBV6-5 and J is TRBJ2-1; 13 bases agree with TRBD2. Germline V gene lookup returns CDR1 MNHEY and CDR2 SVGAGI. Losses at the gene ends were 2 bases for V and 4 bases for J; bases not matched to a gene: 2. The CDR3 is 16 amino acids. CDR3 amino acids: CASSYLTSGGYNEQFF. DNA for the CDR3: TGTGCCAGCAGTTACCTGACTAGCGGGGGGTACAATGAGCAGTTCTTC.

The chain has TRBV6-6 and TRBJ1-5, with 8 bases matching TRBD1. The CDR3 spans 14 residues. From germline, CDR1 is MNHNY and CDR2 SVGAGI (reference sequence). V gave up 2 bases and J gave up 11 bases; unmatched junction bases: 8. This chain's CDR3 is CASSYPDRERAQHF. The CDR3 nucleotides read TGTGCCAGCAGTTACCCGGACAGGGAACGGGCCCAGCATTTT.

The rearrangement uses TRBV9 and TRBJ2-5, with D maybe TRBD1 (5 bases). This CDR3 is built from 15 residues. Germline CDR1 and CDR2: SGDLS and YYNGEE. Trimming cost V 4 bases and J 3 bases, with 16 bases left between them. The CDR3 loop reads CASSIAGSPKETQYF. CDR3 nucleotide sequence: TGTGCCAGCAGCATCGCAGGGTCCCCCAAAGAGACCCAGTACTTC.

The chain has TRBV18 and TRBJ2-3; 11 nucleotides agree with TRBD1. The CDR3 length is 15 residues. Trimming took 3 bases from V and 2 from J; bases not matched to a gene: 1. The V gene's germline CDR1 is KGHSH and CDR2 LQKENI. The CDR3 DNA sequence: TGTGCCAGCTCACCGGGACAGGGGGTCACAGATACGCAGTATTTT. This translates into CASSPGQGVTDTQYF.

The rearrangement links TRBV7-9 to TRBJ1-3; D is undetermined. Germline V lookup: CDR1 SEHNR, CDR2 FQNEAQ (reference sequence). With 5 bases removed from V and 0 bases from J, the gap between germline ends came to 5 bases. This CDR3 is 13 amino acids long. CDR3 sequence reads: CASSPSSGNTIYF. CDR3 nucleotide sequence: TGTGCCAGCAGCCCGTCCTCTGGAAACACCATATATTTT.

This clone was recorded a few times. The V and J genes are TRBV7-8 and TRBJ2-5; 7 positions match TRBD1. V lost 5 bases, J lost 2 bases, and 11 bases stayed unmatched. Germline values: CDR1 SGHVS, CDR2 FQNEAQ. This CDR3 has 16 residues. CDR3 in amino acids: CASSPPVRGPQETQYF. For the CDR3, the DNA is TGTGCCAGCAGCCCGCCGGTGAGGGGGCCGCAAGAGACCCAGTACTTC.

The chain carries TRBV7-9 and TRBJ1-2; TRBD1 agrees at 7 bases. This CDR3 has 15 amino acids. Germline CDR1 reads SEHNR; CDR2 reads FQNEAQ (reference sequence). With V trimmed by 6 bases and J by 2 bases, 9 bases remained unmatched. The CDR3 DNA reads as TGTGCCAGCAGTTACGAGGGGGCGCCCAACTATGGCTACACCTTC. Amino acid sequence: CASSYEGAPNYGYTF.

The sample holds a few counts of this clone. The same CDR3 arises from other DNA sequences in this sample as well. The chain carries TRBV18 and TRBJ2-3, with 14 bases that match TRBD2. The CDR3 consists of 16 residues. Germline CDR1 is KGHSH and CDR2 is LQKENI. J was trimmed by 4 bases and V by 0 bases; bases with no gene match: 0. In DNA, the CDR3 is TGTGCCAGCTCACCACCGGGACTAGCGGGGGCAGATACGCAGTATTTT. Amino acid sequence: CASSPPGLAGADTQYF.

V usage is TRBV5-1 and J usage is TRBJ2-3; 7 positions agree with TRBD2. CDR1 SGHRS and CDR2 YFSETQ come from the germline V gene. The CDR3 totals 17 residues. V lost 3 bases and J lost 2; bases outside the gene matches: 12. CDR3 residues: CASSSWGTGGVTDTQYF. As DNA, the CDR3 is TGCGCCAGCAGCTCCTGGGGAACGGGGGGAGTCACAGATACGCAGTATTTT.

The rearrangement uses TRBV19 and TRBJ1-1; 11 nucleotides line up with TRBD1. J was trimmed by 1 base and V by 4 bases; bases with no gene match: 8. CDR3 length: 17 residues. Per germline, CDR1 LNHDA and CDR2 SQIVND (reference sequence). Here the CDR3 DNA reads TGTGCCAGTAGTACGTTTCCGGGACAGGGGGGGAACACTGAAGCTTTCTTT. Protein: CASSTFPGQGGNTEAFF.

This clone occurred a few times. The chain recombines TRBV29-1 with TRBJ1-2; 7 bases line up with TRBD1. Unmatched junction bases numbered 12, after V lost 3 bases and J lost 8 bases. The CDR3 totals 14 residues. The V gene's germline CDR1 is SQVTM and CDR2 ANQGSEA. The CDR3 DNA reads as TGCAGCGTTGACGACGCAGGGGGTTTTGGAGGCTACACCTTC. Residues: CSVDDAGGFGGYTF.